The 16 T cell receptor beta chains below come from one sample, sequenced in a study of graft-versus-host responses after intestinal transplantation. No antigen is known for these receptors. Clones were read by immunoSEQ multiplex PCR, and TCRdb kept only the in-frame ones, dropping some. The sample has fewer than 80,000 clones, 90% to 95% seen once. Sample: unstimulated CD8+ T cells sorted from spleen or lymph node cells, taken before transplant. These receptors came from a human donor who was the organ donor for an intestinal transplant.

The rearrangement uses TRBV20-1 and TRBJ2-7, with D possibly TRBD2 on 6 matching bases. Trimming stripped 0 bases from V and 10 bases from J, with 7 bases between. The CDR3 sequence is 10 residues long. Germline lookup yields CDR1 DFQATT and CDR2 SNEGSKA (reference sequence). DNA of the CDR3: TGCAGTGCTAGAGACGGGAGCCAGTACTTC. Protein: CSARDGSQYF.

The chain employs TRBV9 and TRBJ2-7; 7 bases map to TRBD2. V lost 4 bases to trimming and J lost 3 bases; unmatched junction nucleotides: 10. CDR1 is SGDLS and CDR2 is YYNGEE in the germline V gene. This CDR3 spans 15 amino acids. CDR3 DNA: TGTGCCAGCAGCCCCGCTCGGGGGGTTGGCTACGAGCAGTACTTC. The encoded protein is CASSPARGVGYEQYF.

This chain uses TRBV29-1 with TRBJ2-7; tentative D call: TRBD2 (6 bases). Germline CDR1 is SQVTM and CDR2 is ANQGSEA. This CDR3 spans 13 amino acids. V was trimmed by 4 bases and J by 5 bases, leaving 15 bases between them. The CDR3 nucleotides are TGCAGCGTTGGTGGGGAGGTCCGCAACGAGCAGTACTTC. It specifies CSVGGEVRNEQYF.

The rearrangement links TRBV7-8 to TRBJ2-7; TRBD2 is a possible D gene (6 bases). The CDR3 length is 13 residues. The V end was cut by 4 bases, the J end by 5 bases, with 12 bases between. Germline V gene lookup returns CDR1 SGHVS and CDR2 FQNEAQ. CDR3 DNA sequence: TGTGCCAGCAGCTGGGGGGAGCAGAACGAGCAGTACTTC. Its protein is CASSWGEQNEQYF.

This chain uses TRBV6-5 with TRBJ2-1; TRBD1 matches 7 bases. Germline V gene sequence: CDR1 MNHEY, CDR2 SVGAGI. The CDR3 length is 15 residues. After removal of 5 bases from V and 4 bases from J, the junction contained 8 bases not matched to a gene. The CDR3 loop reads CASSLTGDGYNEQFF. The CDR3 region has the DNA TGTGCCAGCAGTCTTACAGGGGATGGATACAATGAGCAGTTCTTC.

On this clone: The sample carries other DNA sequences with the same CDR3. This chain links TRBV9 with TRBJ1-1; 8 nucleotides match TRBD1. V was pared by 0 bases and J by 0 bases, with 10 bases of the junction left unmatched. CDR3 length: 18 residues. Germline V CDR1 and CDR2: SGDLS, YYNGEE. CDR3 nucleotides: TGTGCCAGCAGCGTAGACAGGGACAGGCCTCTGATGAACACTGAAGCTTTCTTT. This encodes CASSVDRDRPLMNTEAFF.

This chain uses TRBV18 with TRBJ1-3; D possibly corresponds to TRBD1 (6 bases). In germline, CDR1 is KGHSH, CDR2 LQKENI. The V end lost 3 bases, the J end lost 8 bases, and 14 bases lay between the germline ends. The length of the CDR3 is 14 residues. The CDR3 spells CASSPPGAGDTIYF. The CDR3 nucleotides are TGTGCCAGCTCACCCCCCGGGGCAGGGGACACCATATATTTT.

The rearrangement joins TRBV27 to TRBJ2-3; 9 bases are shared with TRBD1. This CDR3 contains 14 residues. V lost 8 bases and J lost 4; bases outside the gene matches: 7. Germline-derived CDR1 and CDR2 are MNHEY and SMNVEV (reference sequence). Here the CDR3 reads CASANRGRPDTQYF. DNA of the CDR3: TGTGCCAGCGCCAACAGGGGGCGCCCAGATACGCAGTATTTT.

The V call is TRBV9, the J call TRBJ2-7; D is perhaps TRBD1 (8 bases). Between the trimmed V and J ends, which lost 5 bases and 3 bases, there was a span of 15 bases. The germline V gene has CDR1 SGDLS and CDR2 YYNGEE. The CDR3 is 14 amino acids. CDR3 in amino acids: CASSVTGGDYEQYF. The CDR3 DNA is TGTGCCAGCAGTGTAACAGGGGGGGACTACGAGCAGTACTTC.

The DNA for the CDR3 is TGTGCCAGCAGTGATCAGGGCTCTGGGGCCAACGTCCTGACTTTC. Translation gives CASSDQGSGANVLTF. The gene calls are TRBV6-4 and TRBJ2-6; TRBD1 might be the D (5 bases). The V gene's germline CDR1 is MRHNA and CDR2 SNTAGT. The CDR3 loop spans 15 amino acids. The V gene lost 3 bases and the J gene lost 0 bases, with 6 bases spanning the gap.

This chain joins TRBV6-1 and TRBJ2-3; TRBD2 aligns across 9 bases. The germline CDR1 and CDR2 sequences are MNHNS and SASEGT. This CDR3 region has 15 residues. V dropped 4 bases and J dropped 4; count of bases not matched to a gene: 6. The DNA of the CDR3 is TGTGCCAGCAGTGTGGGTAGCGGGAGTGCAGATACGCAGTATTTT. Amino acids: CASSVGSGSADTQYF.

This clone was detected once. The chain uses TRBV30 and TRBJ1-4; 7 positions agree with TRBD1. V lost 2 bases to trimming and J lost 8 bases; unmatched junction nucleotides: 5. The CDR3 contains 13 residues. Germline V gives CDR1 GTSNPN, CDR2 SVGIG (reference sequence). The CDR3 loop reads CAWSQDRREKLFF. As DNA, the CDR3 is TGTGCCTGGAGTCAGGACAGGAGGGAAAAACTGTTTTTT.

The V call is TRBV7-3, the J call TRBJ1-2; D is perhaps TRBD1 (5 bases). Trimming shortened V by 3 bases and J by 7 bases, and 12 bases separated the two germline ends. Germline V gene sequence: CDR1 SGHTA, CDR2 FQGTGA. CDR3 size: 13 residues. CDR3 nucleotides: TGTGCCAGCAGCTTGGTGGGGGGAGGTGGCTACACCTTC. Translating it yields CASSLVGGGGYTF.

The chain couples TRBV9 to TRBJ2-7, with D possibly being TRBD1 (6 bases). V lost 0 bases, J lost 3 bases, and 13 bases lay in between. There are 15 residues in the CDR3. Germline CDR1 is SGDLS and CDR2 is YYNGEE. CDR3 in amino acids: CASSVDELGGYEQYF. DNA of the CDR3: TGTGCCAGCAGCGTAGACGAGTTAGGGGGCTACGAGCAGTACTTC. The full variable domain, rest sourced from reference TRBV9 and TRBJ2-7, is DSGVTQTPKHLITATGQRVTLRCSPRSGDLSVYWYQQSLDQGLQFLIQYYNGEERAKGNILERFSAQQFPDLHSELNLSSLELGDSALYFCASSVDELGGYEQYFGPGTRLTVT.

The rearrangement uses TRBV10-3 and TRBJ1-2, with D possibly TRBD1 on 6 matching bases. The CDR3 is made up of 13 amino acids. From germline, CDR1 is ENHRY and CDR2 SYGVKD. V dropped 2 bases and J dropped 6 bases, with 10 bases sitting between them. The CDR3 loop is CAISETGYHGYTF. In nucleotides, the CDR3 is TGTGCCATCAGTGAGACAGGGTATCATGGCTACACCTTC.

This rearrangement joins TRBV7-9 to TRBJ2-2, with 10 bases that match TRBD2. The CDR3 totals 15 residues. V shed 6 bases, J shed 8 bases, and the junction held 9 bases outside the gene matches. The germline V gene has CDR1 SEHNR and CDR2 FQNEAQ (reference sequence). In DNA form, the CDR3 reads TGTGCCAGCAGATCCGGGACTAGCGCTTCGGGGGAGCTGTTTTTT. This translates into CASRSGTSASGELFF.